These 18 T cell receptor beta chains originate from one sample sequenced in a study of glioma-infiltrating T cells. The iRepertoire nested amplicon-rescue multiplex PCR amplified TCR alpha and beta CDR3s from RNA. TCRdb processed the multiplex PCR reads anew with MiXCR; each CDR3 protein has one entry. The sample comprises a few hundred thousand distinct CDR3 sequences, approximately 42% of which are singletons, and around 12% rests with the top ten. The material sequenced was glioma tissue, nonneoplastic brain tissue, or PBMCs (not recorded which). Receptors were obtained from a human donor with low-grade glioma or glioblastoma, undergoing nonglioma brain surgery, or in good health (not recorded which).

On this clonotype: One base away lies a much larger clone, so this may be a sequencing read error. Here the CDR3 DNA reads TGTGCCAGCAGTTACGGCCCAATGGGGTTTGGCTACACCTTC. Its translation: CASSYGPMGFGYTF. The chain combines TRBV6-2 or TRBV6-3 with TRBJ1-2; D not resolved. Germline lookup yields CDR1 MNHEY and CDR2 SVGEGT. Trimming took 2 bases from V and 7 from J, leaving 14 bases between them. CDR3 length: 14 residues.

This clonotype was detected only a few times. Written as DNA, the CDR3 is TGTGCCAGCAGCTTAGGAGCGCGGCTAGCGCCCTACAATGAGCAGTTCTTC. Its translation is CASSLGARLAPYNEQFF. This rearrangement joins TRBV11-2 to TRBJ2-1, with TRBD2 as a possible D gene (6 bases). There are 17 residues in the CDR3. Looked up from germline, CDR1 is SGHAT and CDR2 is FQNNGV. Trimming left V 1 base short and J 2 bases short, with 15 bases between. Drawing the rest from reference TRBV11-2 and TRBJ2-1, the complete variable domain is EAGVAQSPRYKIIEKRQSVAFWCNPISGHATLYWYQQILGQGPKLLIQFQNNGVVDDSQLPKDRFSAERLKGVDSTLKIQPAKLEDSAVYLCASSLGARLAPYNEQFFGPGTRLTVL.

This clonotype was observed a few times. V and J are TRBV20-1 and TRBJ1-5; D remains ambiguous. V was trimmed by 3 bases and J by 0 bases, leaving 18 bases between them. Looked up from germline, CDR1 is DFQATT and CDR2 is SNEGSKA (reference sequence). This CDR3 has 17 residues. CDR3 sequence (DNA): TGCAGTGCTAGCGAGGTTCGGTCGTGGGTTAGCAATCAGCCCCAGCATTTT. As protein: CSASEVRSWVSNQPQHF.

The CDR3 coding sequence is TGCGCCAGCAGCCAAGAAAGGGGGTACTATGGCTACACCTTC. Its protein is CASSQERGYYGYTF. J is TRBJ1-2 and V is TRBV4-3; D possibly corresponds to TRBD1 (6 bases). The CDR3 is 14 amino acids. Germline V gene sequence: CDR1 LGHNA, CDR2 YSLEER. V was shortened by 0 bases and J by 3 bases, with 8 bases between the two germline ends.

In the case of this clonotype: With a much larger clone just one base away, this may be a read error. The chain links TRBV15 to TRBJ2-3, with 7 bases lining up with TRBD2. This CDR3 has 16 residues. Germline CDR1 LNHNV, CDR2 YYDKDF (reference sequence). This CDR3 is CATSPRWLADTDTLYF. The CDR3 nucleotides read TGTGCCACCAGCCCGAGGTGGCTAGCGGACACAGATACGCTGTATTTT.

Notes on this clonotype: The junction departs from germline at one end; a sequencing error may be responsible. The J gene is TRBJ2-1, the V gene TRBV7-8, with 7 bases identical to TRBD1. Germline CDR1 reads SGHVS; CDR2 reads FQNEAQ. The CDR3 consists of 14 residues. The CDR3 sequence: CASRVRGLGNEEFF. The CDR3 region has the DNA TGTGCCAGCAGGGTCAGGGGGTTAGGCAATGAGGAGTTCTTC.

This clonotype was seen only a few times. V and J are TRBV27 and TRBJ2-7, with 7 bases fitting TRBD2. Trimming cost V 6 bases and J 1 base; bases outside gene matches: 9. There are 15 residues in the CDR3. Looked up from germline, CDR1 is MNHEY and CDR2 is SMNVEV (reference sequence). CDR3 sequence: CASSPTSTFSYEQYF. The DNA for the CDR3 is TGTGCCAGCAGCCCGACTAGCACATTTTCCTACGAGCAGTACTTC.

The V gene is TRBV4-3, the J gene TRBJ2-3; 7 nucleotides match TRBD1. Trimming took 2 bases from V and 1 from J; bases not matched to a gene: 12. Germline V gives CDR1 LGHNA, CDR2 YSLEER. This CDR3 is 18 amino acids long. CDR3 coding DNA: TGCGCCAGCAGCCAATTGAAATTCGGGCAGGGGGGCACAGATACGCAGTATTTT. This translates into CASSQLKFGQGGTDTQYF.

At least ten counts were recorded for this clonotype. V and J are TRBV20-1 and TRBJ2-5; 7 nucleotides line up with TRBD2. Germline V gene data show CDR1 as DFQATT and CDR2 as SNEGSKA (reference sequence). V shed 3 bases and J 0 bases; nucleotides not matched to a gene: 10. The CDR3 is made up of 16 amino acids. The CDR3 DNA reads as TGCAGTGCTAGCCCTGGGTCTAGCGGTTACCAAGAGACCCAGTACTTC. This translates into CSASPGSSGYQETQYF.

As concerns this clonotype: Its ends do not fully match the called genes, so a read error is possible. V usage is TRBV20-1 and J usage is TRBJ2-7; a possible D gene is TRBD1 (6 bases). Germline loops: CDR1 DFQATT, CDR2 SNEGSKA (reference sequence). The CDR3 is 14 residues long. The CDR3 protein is CSARSPGQDYKQYF. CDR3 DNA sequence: TGCAGTGCTAGGTCCCCGGGACAAGACTACAAGCAGTACTTC.

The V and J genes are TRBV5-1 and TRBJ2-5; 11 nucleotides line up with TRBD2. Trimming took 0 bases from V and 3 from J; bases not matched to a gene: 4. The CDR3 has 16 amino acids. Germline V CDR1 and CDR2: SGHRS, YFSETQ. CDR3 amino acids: CASSLAGLAEEETQYF. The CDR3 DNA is TGCGCCAGCAGCTTGGCGGGACTAGCGGAGGAAGAGACCCAGTACTTC.

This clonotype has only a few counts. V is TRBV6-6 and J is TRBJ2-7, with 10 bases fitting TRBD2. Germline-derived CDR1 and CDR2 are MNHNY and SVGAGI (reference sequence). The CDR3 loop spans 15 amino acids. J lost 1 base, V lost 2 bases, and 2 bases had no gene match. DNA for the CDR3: TGTGCCAGCAGTTACGGACTAGCGGATTCCTACGAGCAGTACTTC. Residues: CASSYGLADSYEQYF.

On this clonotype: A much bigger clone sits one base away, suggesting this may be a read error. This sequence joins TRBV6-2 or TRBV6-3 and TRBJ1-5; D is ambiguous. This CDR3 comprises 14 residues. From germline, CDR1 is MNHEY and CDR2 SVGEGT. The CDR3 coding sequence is TGTACCAGCACCCCCCAAGCGGCTAATCAGCCCCAGCATTTT. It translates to CTSTPQAANQPQHF.

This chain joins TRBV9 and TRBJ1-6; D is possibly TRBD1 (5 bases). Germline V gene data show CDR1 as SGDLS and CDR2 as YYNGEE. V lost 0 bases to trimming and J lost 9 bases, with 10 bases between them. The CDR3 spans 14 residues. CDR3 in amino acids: CASSVARERSPLHF. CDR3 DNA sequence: TGTGCCAGCAGCGTAGCCAGGGAACGTTCACCCCTCCACTTT.

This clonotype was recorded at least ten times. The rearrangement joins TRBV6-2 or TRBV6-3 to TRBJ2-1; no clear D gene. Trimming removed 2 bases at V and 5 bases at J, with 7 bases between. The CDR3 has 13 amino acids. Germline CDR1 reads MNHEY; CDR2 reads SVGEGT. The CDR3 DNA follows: TGTGCCAGCAGTTACGAGGCTCACAATGAGCAGTTCTTC. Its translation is CASSYEAHNEQFF.

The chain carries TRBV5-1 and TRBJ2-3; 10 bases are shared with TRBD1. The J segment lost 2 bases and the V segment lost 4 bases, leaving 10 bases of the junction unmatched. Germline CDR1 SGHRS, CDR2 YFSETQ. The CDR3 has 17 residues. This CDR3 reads CASSRTGGSGYTDTQYF. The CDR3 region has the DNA TGCGCCAGCAGCCGGACAGGGGGAAGTGGATACACAGATACGCAGTATTTT.

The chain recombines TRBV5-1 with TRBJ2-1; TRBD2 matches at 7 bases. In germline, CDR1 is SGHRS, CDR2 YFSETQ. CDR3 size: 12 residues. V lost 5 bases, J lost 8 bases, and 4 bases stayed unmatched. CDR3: CASRSTSYEQFF. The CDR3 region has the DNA TGCGCCAGCAGATCGACTAGCTATGAGCAGTTCTTC.

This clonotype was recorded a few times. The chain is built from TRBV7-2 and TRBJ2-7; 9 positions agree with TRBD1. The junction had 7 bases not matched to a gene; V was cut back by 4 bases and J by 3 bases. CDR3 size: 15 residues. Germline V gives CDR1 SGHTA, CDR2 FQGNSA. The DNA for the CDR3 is TGTGCCAGCAGCTCCCGACAGGGGGGTATCTACGAGCAGTACTTC. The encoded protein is CASSSRQGGIYEQYF.